This T cell receptor beta chain was profiled in a study of T cells in Graves' hyperthyroidism and ophthalmopathy. RNA transcripts were the template for amplifying TCR beta CDR3 regions. Initially, a first-round RT-PCR of the TCR CDR3 employed the HTBI primer set. TCRdb used MiXCR to reprocess the multiplex PCR reads, holding one entry per CDR3 protein. The repertoire includes about 360,000 distinct CDR3 sequences, less than 15% of them detected once, and 9.2% sits in the top ten. The source of the PBMCs was over 8.5 ml of fresh peripheral blood. J gave up 3 bases and V 3 bases, and 13 bases lay outside the gene matches. This CDR3 has 17 residues. The germline V gene encodes CDR1 SGHKS and CDR2 YYEKEE (reference sequence). This clonotype came up a few times.

This chain connects TRBV5-5 to TRBJ2-3; 7 bases are a match to TRBD2. The sample was blood. This sequence was found in a woman aged 18 to 35 with Graves' hyperthyroidism. The CDR3 bases are TGTGCCAGCAGCTCTAGGGGAGCGGGGTTTCCGACAGATACGCAGTATTTT. This sequence encodes CASSSRGAGFPTDTQYF.